The 8 T cell receptor beta chains given below trace back to one sample, sequenced in a study of shared clonotypes between healthy human individuals. The data were produced by immunoSEQ multiplex PCR, yet TCRdb's version contains in-frame clones alone and is incomplete. The sample carries about 480,000 clones, about 80% recorded once. The source material was PBMCs. All receptors come from a woman aged 40 to 50 in good health. Some clones in this sample may be carry-over from other donors' samples.

This clone has only one observation. This rearrangement joins TRBV7-3 to TRBJ2-3; perhaps TRBD1 as D (5 bases). The CDR3 extends over 13 amino acids. V shed 6 bases and J shed 2 bases, with 9 bases lying between them. CDR1 and CDR2 from the germline V gene are SGHTA and FQGTGA. The CDR3 reads CASSRQPTDTQYF. In DNA form, the CDR3 reads TGTGCCAGCAGTCGACAGCCCACAGATACGCAGTATTTT.

This clone occurred a few times. The J gene is TRBJ2-7, the V gene TRBV4-3; D is ambiguous. The germline V gene has CDR1 LGHNA and CDR2 YSLEER. The CDR3 is 12 amino acids. V was cut by 1 base and J by 6 bases, with 7 bases left in between. The CDR3 nucleotides read TGCGCCAGCAGCCAAGGGGGTGGCGAGCAGTACTTC. Translating it yields CASSQGGGEQYF.

Written as DNA, the CDR3 is TGTGCCAGCTCACCGTCACTGGTTGAGTACAATGAGCAGTTCTTC. Encoded protein: CASSPSLVEYNEQFF. The chain recombines TRBV18 with TRBJ2-1, with D unresolved. The CDR3 is 15 amino acids. V was clipped by 3 bases and J by 4 bases, with 13 bases between them. Germline V gene sequence: CDR1 KGHSH, CDR2 LQKENI.

The rearrangement links TRBV4-3 to TRBJ2-1; 11 bases align to TRBD2. The CDR3 runs 17 residues. The germline CDR1 and CDR2 sequences are LGHNA and YSLEER. The junction had 9 bases not matched to a gene; V was cut back by 0 bases and J by 8 bases. This chain's CDR3 is CASSQDPASGRLDEQFF. The CDR3 region has the DNA TGCGCCAGCAGCCAAGATCCGGCTAGCGGGAGGCTTGATGAGCAGTTCTTC.

This chain uses TRBV28 with TRBJ2-7; 7 bases agree with TRBD2. The germline V gene has CDR1 MDHEN and CDR2 SYDVKM. The CDR3 has 14 amino acids. Trimming cost V 3 bases and J 7 bases; bases outside gene matches: 9. CDR3 DNA sequence: TGTGCCAGCAGTTTGACGCGGACTAGTCGGGAGCAGTACTTC. This translates into CASSLTRTSREQYF.

CDR3 region: CASSLKSTSGLYEQYF. The CDR3 DNA follows: TGCGCCAGCAGCCTAAAGAGCACTAGCGGACTCTACGAGCAGTACTTC. The chain employs TRBV4-1 and TRBJ2-7; 8 bases map to TRBD2. CDR3 length equals 16 residues. Germline V gene sequence: CDR1 MGHRA, CDR2 YSYEKL. With 4 bases clipped from V and 3 bases from J, the junction kept 11 bases outside the gene matches.

This clone was detected ten times or more. The chain links TRBV5-1 to TRBJ1-4, with a possible D match to TRBD1 (5 bases). Germline CDR1 SGHRS, CDR2 YFSETQ. With 0 bases removed from V and 4 bases from J, the gap between germline ends came to 13 bases. The CDR3 contains 16 residues. The CDR3 is CASSLGAQGGNEKLFF. The CDR3 coding sequence is TGCGCCAGCAGCTTGGGAGCCCAGGGAGGTAATGAAAAACTGTTTTTT.

This clone was seen only once. This chain connects TRBV6-5 to TRBJ1-6; D not resolved. Trimming stripped 2 bases from V and 9 bases from J, with 14 bases between. The germline V gene has CDR1 MNHEY and CDR2 SVGAGI. The CDR3 consists of 15 residues. The CDR3 here is CASSYRSGKPSPLHF. In DNA form, the CDR3 reads TGTGCCAGCAGTTACAGGTCGGGGAAGCCTTCACCCCTCCACTTT.